This T cell receptor (beta chain) was obtained from a study of CD8 T cells in Susac syndrome. RNA, at about 0.45 to 1 ug, was reverse transcribed with random hexamers. TCRdb processed the immunoSEQ multiplex PCR reads anew with MiXCR; each CDR3 protein has one entry. Of about 440,000 distinct CDR3 sequences listed, around 85% are singletons. Negative isolation was applied to CD8+ and CD4+ T cells, and FACS enrichment was applied to TEMRA cells. Trimming pared 0 bases from V and 3 bases from J, leaving 9 bases between. The CDR3 is made up of 14 amino acids. CDR1 is MGHRA and CDR2 is YSYEKL in the germline V gene.

The chain joins TRBV4-1 to TRBJ2-7; D is undetermined. The sequence came from a human donor with multiple sclerosis. The sequencing sample was made of CD8+ T cells from PBMCs. CDR3 nucleotides: TGCGCCAGCAGCCAAGATGGGCAGCTCTACGAGCAGTACTTC. This sequence encodes CASSQDGQLYEQYF.